Shown below are 29 T cell receptor beta chains from a single sample sequenced in a study of CD8 T cells in Susac syndrome. After extraction with the RNeasy kit, about 0.5 to 1 ug of the RNA was reverse transcribed using random hexamers. Via MiXCR, TCRdb re-called the immunoSEQ multiplex PCR reads, giving one row per CDR3 protein. The sample has a few hundred thousand distinct CDR3 sequences; roughly 95% are singletons. The sequenced material came from CD4+ T cells from PBMCs. The receptors stem from a human donor with multiple sclerosis.

The J gene is TRBJ2-5, the V gene TRBV10-3, with D perhaps TRBD1 (6 bases). The CDR3 sequence is 14 residues long. Per the germline V gene, CDR1 is ENHRY and CDR2 is SYGVKD. V was trimmed by 0 bases and J by 4 bases, leaving 9 bases between them. The CDR3 bases are TGTGCCATCAGTGAGTCCCGAGGGGGAGAGACCCAGTACTTC. Protein product: CAISESRGGETQYF.

This clonotype was counted only a few times. The chain is built from TRBV3-1 and TRBJ1-1; perhaps TRBD1 as D (6 bases). V lost 3 bases, J lost 5 bases, and 10 bases lay in between. The germline V gene has CDR1 LGHDT and CDR2 YNNKEL (reference sequence). The CDR3 sequence is 13 residues long. CDR3 bases: TGTGCCAGCAGCCAGAGGGGGGATACTGAAGCTTTCTTT. Translating it yields CASSQRGDTEAFF.

The chain is built from TRBV24-1 and TRBJ2-1; no clear D. The CDR3 is 14 amino acids. The V gene's germline CDR1 is KGHDR and CDR2 SFDVKD. V was cut by 0 bases and J by 8 bases, with 10 bases left in between. CDR3 nucleotides: TGTGCCACCAGTGATTTGTGGAAAAGCGATGAGCAGTTCTTC. Amino acid sequence: CATSDLWKSDEQFF.

The chain uses TRBV20-1 and TRBJ2-3; 7 nucleotides agree with TRBD2. J was trimmed by 0 bases and V by 6 bases; bases with no gene match: 3. The CDR3 sequence is 13 residues long. Looked up from germline, CDR1 is DFQATT and CDR2 is SNEGSKA (reference sequence). The CDR3 bases are TGCAGTGCCCTAGCGGCTAGCACAGATACGCAGTATTTT. Translation: CSALAASTDTQYF.

This sequence joins TRBV9 and TRBJ2-5; 9 bases are a match to TRBD2. The CDR3 has 17 amino acids. Unmatched junction bases numbered 12, after V lost 4 bases and J lost 2 bases. Germline V lookup: CDR1 SGDLS, CDR2 YYNGEE. CDR3 bases: TGTGCCAGCAGCCCCCCCCGGGGACTAGCCACGCAAGAGACCCAGTACTTC. Translated, it gives CASSPPRGLATQETQYF.

The V gene is TRBV29-1, the J gene TRBJ1-1; D unresolved. The V gene lost 0 bases and the J gene lost 5 bases, with 10 bases spanning the gap. This CDR3 is 13 amino acids long. The germline gives CDR1 SQVTM, CDR2 ANQGSEA. The CDR3: CSVEESQRTEAFF. For the CDR3, the DNA is TGCAGCGTTGAAGAGTCCCAAAGGACTGAAGCTTTCTTT.

The chain uses TRBV15 and TRBJ1-2; TRBD1 aligns across 7 bases. J lost 3 bases, V lost 5 bases, and 9 bases had no gene match. Per the germline V gene, CDR1 is LNHNV and CDR2 is YYDKDF (reference sequence). This CDR3 contains 15 residues. The CDR3 sequence: CATSDFLGTDYGYTF. As DNA, the CDR3 is TGTGCCACCAGCGACTTTCTTGGGACAGACTATGGCTACACCTTC.

The chain carries TRBV5-6 and TRBJ1-5; D is unclear. Germline V gives CDR1 SGHDT, CDR2 YYEEEE. The CDR3 is 15 residues long. V lost 4 bases and J 0 bases, leaving 11 bases between the germline ends. CDR3 DNA sequence: TGTGCCAGCAGCCTCGGGCCCGATAGCAATCAGCCCCAGCATTTT. Protein product: CASSLGPDSNQPQHF.

As DNA, the CDR3 is TGTGCCAGCAGCTTAGCGGGAGCGGGAGTGGCCGGGGAGCTGTTTTTT. It specifies CASSLAGAGVAGELFF. The rearrangement uses TRBV7-2 and TRBJ2-2, with 8 bases lining up with TRBD2. From germline, CDR1 is SGHTA and CDR2 FQGNSA. V trimming: 0 bases; J trimming: 6 bases; junction bases outside the gene matches: 6. CDR3 size: 16 residues. Using reference TRBV7-2 and TRBJ2-2 for the parts outside the CDR3, the full variable domain is GAGVSQSPSNKVTEKGKDVELRCDPISGHTALYWYRQSLGQGLEFLIYFQGNSAPDKSGLPSDRFSAERTGGSVSTLTIQRTQQEDSAVYLCASSLAGAGVAGELFFGEGSRLTVL.

The V gene is TRBV6-1, the J gene TRBJ2-7; 8 nucleotides line up with TRBD1. CDR1 is MNHNS, CDR2 SASEGT, per germline. The CDR3 covers 16 residues. V lost 6 bases and J lost 4; bases outside the gene matches: 14. The CDR3 DNA sequence: TGTGCCAGCAGGCCGACGCTGGACAGGGTTGGGTACGAGCAGTACTTC. This gives the protein CASRPTLDRVGYEQYF.

This clonotype was observed a single time. The chain links TRBV30 to TRBJ1-1; D unresolved. The CDR3 extends over 12 amino acids. Per germline, CDR1 GTSNPN and CDR2 SVGIG (reference sequence). The germline V and J ends were trimmed by 4 bases and 4 bases, with 10 bases remaining between them. This CDR3 is CAWTDRITEAFF. The CDR3 nucleotides are TGTGCCTGGACGGACCGAATCACTGAAGCTTTCTTT.

The chain couples TRBV19 to TRBJ1-1; no clear D. Germline V CDR1 and CDR2: LNHDA, SQIVND (reference sequence). V lost 5 bases and J 0 bases, leaving 7 bases between the germline ends. The CDR3 runs to 13 residues. CDR3 protein: CASSRLMNTEAFF. CDR3 coding DNA: TGTGCCAGTAGTCGACTTATGAACACTGAAGCTTTCTTT.

In its sample, this clonotype was seen a few times. The J gene is TRBJ2-7, the V gene TRBV29-1; D uncertain. Germline V lookup: CDR1 SQVTM, CDR2 ANQGSEA. Trimming took off 7 bases at V and 3 bases at J, with 19 bases between the two ends. The CDR3 extends over 14 amino acids. The CDR3 here is CSALRLDTYYEQYV. CDR3 DNA sequence: TGCAGCGCCCTCCGACTCGACACCTACTACGAGCAGTACGTC.

The rearrangement links TRBV12-3 or TRBV12-4 to TRBJ1-5; TRBD1 matches 8 bases. The trim removed 7 bases at V and 3 bases at J, leaving 11 bases unmatched. The CDR3 covers 16 residues. CDR3 nucleotides: TGTGCCAGCACCCCCGGCCCCAGGGGGCTCAATCAGCCCCAGCATTTT. Translating it yields CASTPGPRGLNQPQHF.

CDR3 in DNA: TGTGCCATCAGGAATAGCCTGGACACGCTCGAAAAACTGTTTTTT. This encodes CAIRNSLDTLEKLFF. The chain joins TRBV10-3 to TRBJ1-4; D is possibly TRBD1 (5 bases). Trimming left V 6 bases short and J 8 bases short, with 19 bases between. The germline V gene has CDR1 ENHRY and CDR2 SYGVKD. The CDR3 runs 15 residues.

The chain recombines TRBV24-1 with TRBJ2-3; 10 positions agree with TRBD1. Germline trimming cut 4 bases from V and 0 bases from J; bases unmatched to any gene: 3. The CDR3 is made up of 16 amino acids. The V gene's germline CDR1 is KGHDR and CDR2 SFDVKD. This CDR3 is CATSDRQGASTDTQYF. In DNA form, the CDR3 reads TGTGCCACCAGTGACCGACAGGGGGCGAGCACAGATACGCAGTATTTT.

J is TRBJ2-2 and V is TRBV4-1; D is uncertain. The CDR3 is 17 amino acids. Germline V gene data show CDR1 as MGHRA and CDR2 as YSYEKL. V was cut by 4 bases and J by 0 bases, with 15 bases left in between. CDR3 DNA: TGCGCCAGCAGCCGAGATCCCCAGGCCACGAACACCGGGGAGCTGTTTTTT. Translated, it gives CASSRDPQATNTGELFF.

This clonotype was observed once. The chain links TRBV29-1 to TRBJ1-6; D gene uncertain. V gave up 3 bases and J gave up 10 bases, with 13 bases separating them. Per germline, CDR1 SQVTM and CDR2 ANQGSEA. The CDR3 covers 13 residues. CDR3 residues: CSVDEGDGSPLHF. The CDR3 bases are TGCAGCGTTGACGAGGGTGATGGCTCACCCCTCCACTTT.

This rearrangement joins TRBV10-3 to TRBJ1-2; unclear D gene. Trimming shortened V by 0 bases and J by 8 bases, and 13 bases separated the two germline ends. Germline CDR1 is ENHRY and CDR2 is SYGVKD. CDR3 length: 14 residues. CDR3 sequence (DNA): TGTGCCATCAGTGAGTCCCCCCCGCCAGGCGGCTACACCTTC. This sequence encodes CAISESPPPGGYTF.

This sequence joins TRBV12-3 or TRBV12-4 and TRBJ2-1, with D perhaps matching TRBD2 (6 bases). V was clipped by 2 bases and J by 10 bases, with 15 bases between them. The CDR3 totals 14 residues. CDR3 residues: CASSLSTSSQEQFF. The CDR3 DNA follows: TGTGCCAGCAGTTTAAGTACTAGCTCCCAGGAGCAGTTCTTC.

In its sample, this clonotype was seen once. The J gene is TRBJ1-1, the V gene TRBV5-1, with D perhaps matching TRBD1 (5 bases). Germline V gives CDR1 SGHRS, CDR2 YFSETQ. V was cut by 4 bases and J by 2 bases, with 15 bases left in between. The CDR3 is 15 amino acids. Here the CDR3 reads CASSLTVGPNTEAFF. As DNA, the CDR3 is TGCGCCAGCAGCCTGACGGTGGGGCCAAACACTGAAGCTTTCTTT.

This clonotype appeared once. The rearrangement joins TRBV9 to TRBJ2-1; perhaps D is TRBD1 or TRBD2 (5 bases each). Trimming shortened V by 4 bases and J by 5 bases, and 13 bases separated the two germline ends. The CDR3 runs 14 residues. The V gene's germline CDR1 is SGDLS and CDR2 YYNGEE. The CDR3 bases are TGTGCCAGCAGCCCGGGACCCGAGCACAATGAGCAGTTCTTC. Translating it yields CASSPGPEHNEQFF.

The gene calls are TRBV27 and TRBJ2-7; D is possibly TRBD1 (5 bases). The CDR3 sequence is 14 residues long. Trimming stripped 2 bases from V and 5 bases from J, with 13 bases between. The germline V gene has CDR1 MNHEY and CDR2 SMNVEV (reference sequence). The CDR3 DNA reads as TGTGCCAGCAGTTTAATGGGCAGGGCCCACGAGCAGTACTTC. This encodes CASSLMGRAHEQYF.

The V call is TRBV2, the J call TRBJ1-2; D is possibly TRBD1 (6 bases). The V gene lost 4 bases and the J gene lost 6 bases, with 9 bases spanning the gap. CDR1 and CDR2 (germline): SNHLY, FYNNEI. This CDR3 has 12 amino acids. The DNA for the CDR3 is TGTGCCAGCAGTGCCCAGGGGAATGGCTACACCTTC. Translation: CASSAQGNGYTF.

This chain joins TRBV5-1 and TRBJ2-6; no clear D. V was shortened by 2 bases and J by 4 bases, with 10 bases between the two germline ends. Germline assignment: CDR1 SGHRS and CDR2 YFSETQ. The CDR3 has 15 amino acids. CDR3 in amino acids: CASSFQPTGANVLTF. CDR3 nucleotide sequence: TGCGCCAGCAGCTTCCAACCCACCGGGGCCAACGTCCTGACTTTC.

The genes are TRBV19 and TRBJ1-2; 7 bases line up with TRBD1. The CDR3 covers 14 residues. Unmatched junction bases numbered 10, after V lost 5 bases and J lost 7 bases. Germline V lookup: CDR1 LNHDA, CDR2 SQIVND (reference sequence). The CDR3 DNA sequence: TGTGCCAGTAGTGCCATTACAGGGGTAGCTGGCTACACCTTC. The encoded protein is CASSAITGVAGYTF. The entire variable domain, with the rest obtained from reference TRBV19 and TRBJ1-2, is as follows: DGGITQSPKYLFRKEGQNVTLSCEQNLNHDAMYWYRQDPGQGLRLIYYSQIVNDFQKGDIAEGYSVSREKKESFPLTVTSAQKNPTAFYLCASSAITGVAGYTFGSGTRLTVV.

The CDR3 here is CASSPGDEQFF. CDR3 DNA sequence: TGTGCCAGCTCACCCGGAGATGAGCAGTTCTTC. The rearrangement uses TRBV18 and TRBJ2-1; D is undetermined. The V gene's germline CDR1 is KGHSH and CDR2 LQKENI. Trimming took 3 bases from V and 8 from J, leaving 5 bases between them. The CDR3 length is 11 residues.

The rearrangement uses TRBV3-1 and TRBJ2-7, with TRBD2 matching over 9 bases. The CDR3 extends over 20 amino acids. The trim removed 0 bases at V and 5 bases at J, leaving 20 bases unmatched. Germline V CDR1 and CDR2: LGHDT, YNNKEL (reference sequence). The CDR3 DNA reads TGTGCCAGCAGCCAAGAGAGACCTTCGGGCCTAGCGGGGACCATAGACGAGCAGTACTTC. Its translation: CASSQERPSGLAGTIDEQYF.

The chain combines TRBV14 with TRBJ1-2, with 7 bases identical to TRBD1. Germline V lookup: CDR1 SGHDN, CDR2 FVKESK. CDR3 length: 13 amino acids. J was trimmed by 6 bases and V by 3 bases; bases with no gene match: 4. In DNA form, the CDR3 reads TGTGCCAGCAGCCACGACAGGGACGATGGCTACACCTTC. Protein: CASSHDRDDGYTF.